A selection of T cell receptor beta chains follows, all from one sample in a study of T cell repertoires in ileal Crohn's disease. Profiling relied on immunoSEQ multiplex PCR, and the TCRdb table lists in-frame clones only, not all of them. There are around 6,000 clones in the sample; about four fifths occur only once, and approximately 5% lies in the top ten. Specimen: ileal tissue. The receptors derive from an adult with Crohn's disease. Each CDR3 is given with its conserved first and last residue. Fields, in order: J gene, clone size, D gene, V gene, CDR3 length, CDR3 protein, CDR3 DNA. A D gene is named only where the DNA matches it firmly. A clone size is listed for some rows: how often the clone was seen (once, few, many), or a class if it is expanded.

TRBJ1-4 | . | TRBD1 | TRBV18 | 16 | CASSPWDRTTNEKLFF | TGTGCCAGCTCACCCTGGGACAGGACCACTAATGAAAAACTGTTTTTT
TRBJ1-4 | . | . | TRBV5-1 | 15 | CASSLRDGLNEKLFF | TGCGCCAGCAGCTTAAGGGACGGCCTCAATGAAAAACTGTTTTTT
TRBJ2-7 | once | . | TRBV15 | 12 | CATSRDGYEQYF | TGTGCCACCAGCAGAGACGGCTACGAGCAGTACTTC
TRBJ1-4 | . | . | TRBV9 | 13 | CASSVGGNEKLFF | TGTGCCAGCAGCGTAGGAGGTAATGAAAAACTGTTTTTT
TRBJ2-7 | . | TRBD2 | TRBV28 | 18 | CASSLLVSISGSLREQYF | TGTGCCAGCAGTTTATTGGTGTCGATTAGCGGGAGTTTGCGCGAGCAGTACTTC
TRBJ1-1 | . | TRBD1 | TRBV5-6 | 15 | CASSLYAAGGEIAFF | TGTGCCAGCAGCTTGTATGCGGCAGGGGGCGAGATAGCTTTCTTT
TRBJ2-3 | . | TRBD2 | TRBV28 | 15 | CASSFQREGGNTQYF | TGTGCCAGCAGTTTTCAGCGGGAGGGCGGAAATACGCAGTATTTT
TRBJ1-2 | . | . | TRBV7-2 | 13 | CASSIGGSPGYTF | TGTGCCAGCAGCATCGGCGGGTCCCCTGGCTACACCTTC
TRBJ2-6 | . | . | TRBV5-4 | 15 | CASSLDLSGANVLTF | TGTGCCAGCAGCTTGGACCTATCTGGGGCCAACGTCCTGACTTTC
TRBJ2-7 | . | TRBD1 | TRBV19 | 14 | CASSITKDRGEQYF | TGTGCCAGTAGTATCACGAAGGACAGGGGCGAGCAGTACTTC
TRBJ2-3 | . | . | TRBV4-1 | 17 | CASSPVLWRGRTDTQYF | TGCGCCAGCAGCCCCGTGCTCTGGCGGGGGCGCACAGATACGCAGTATTTT
TRBJ2-1 | . | TRBD2 | TRBV7-2 | 15 | CASSLGLAVKDEQFF | TGTGCCAGCAGCTTAGGCCTAGCGGTAAAAGATGAGCAGTTCTTC
TRBJ2-3 | once | . | TRBV5-1 | 16 | CASSYSDSPSTDTQYF | TGCGCCAGCAGCTACTCGGACAGTCCTTCCACAGATACGCAGTATTTT
TRBJ1-3 | . | . | TRBV9 | 15 | CASSVADSSGNTIYF | TGTGCCAGCAGCGTAGCAGACAGCTCTGGAAACACCATATATTTT
TRBJ2-6 | . | . | TRBV11-2 | 18 | CASSSPREESSGANVLTF | TGTGCCAGCAGCTCTCCTCGGGAAGAGAGCTCTGGGGCCAACGTCCTGACTTTC
TRBJ2-7 | large | TRBD1 | TRBV28 | 14 | CASSLDRGPEEQYF | TGTGCCAGCAGTTTGGACAGGGGGCCGGAAGAGCAGTACTTC
TRBJ2-3 | . | . | TRBV2 | 14 | CASSEDRYTDTQYF | TGTGCCAGCAGTGAAGACAGGTACACAGATACGCAGTATTTT
TRBJ2-3 | . | TRBD2 | TRBV5-4 | 16 | CASSLRLAGGTDTQYF | TGTGCCAGCAGCCTCCGACTAGCGGGGGGGACAGATACGCAGTATTTT
TRBJ2-2 | . | . | TRBV13 | 16 | CASSPAGLLNTGELFF | TGTGCCAGCAGCCCCGCTGGACTATTGAACACCGGGGAGCTGTTTTTT
TRBJ2-7 | . | . | TRBV19 | 13 | CASSVGVPYEQYF | TGTGCCAGTAGTGTCGGGGTCCCCTACGAGCAGTACTTC
TRBJ2-2 | . | . | TRBV28 | 15 | CASSQNDARTGELFF | TGTGCCAGCAGTCAAAACGACGCCCGTACCGGGGAGCTGTTTTTT
TRBJ2-1 | . | . | TRBV27 | 15 | CASSLFGRGWNEQFF | TGTGCCAGCAGTTTATTCGGGAGAGGGTGGAATGAGCAGTTCTTC
TRBJ2-1 | . | TRBD2 | TRBV10-3 | 15 | CAIRELAGGHNEQFF | TGTGCCATCAGAGAACTAGCGGGGGGGCACAATGAGCAGTTCTTC
TRBJ1-1 | . | TRBD1 | TRBV19 | 16 | CASRGSTGGVYSEAFF | TGTGCCAGTAGGGGATCGACAGGGGGCGTATACTCTGAAGCTTTCTTT
TRBJ1-1 | once | TRBD1 | TRBV5-1 | 16 | CASSPGTGRVNTEAFF | TGCGCCAGCAGCCCTGGGACAGGGAGGGTGAACACTGAAGCTTTCTTT
TRBJ2-1 | once | . | TRBV2 | 11 | CAGRTNNEQFF | TGTGCCGGACGGACTAACAATGAGCAGTTCTTC
TRBJ2-7 | . | TRBD2 | TRBV27 | 15 | CASSLYGGNSYEQYF | TGTGCCAGCAGTTTATACGGGGGGAACTCCTACGAGCAGTACTTC
TRBJ2-7 | . | . | TRBV27 | 12 | CASSLNGYEQYF | TGTGCCAGCAGTTTAAACGGCTACGAGCAGTACTTC
TRBJ1-2 | few | TRBD1 | TRBV28 | 16 | CASSNGQGQGGYGYTF | TGTGCCAGCAGTAATGGACAGGGCCAAGGAGGGTATGGCTACACCTTC
TRBJ2-7 | . | TRBD2 | TRBV9 | 14 | CASSAGGGTYEQYF | TGTGCCAGCAGCGCCGGCGGGGGAACCTACGAGCAGTACTTC
TRBJ1-3 | . | TRBD1 | TRBV7-8 | 14 | CASSFGTAGNTIYF | TGTGCCAGCAGTTTCGGGACAGCCGGAAACACCATATATTTT
TRBJ1-2 | once | TRBD1 | TRBV28 | 16 | CASSPPGGGLNYGYTF | TGTGCCAGCAGCCCCCCAGGGGGCGGCTTAAACTATGGCTACACCTTC
TRBJ1-4 | . | TRBD1 | TRBV28 | 15 | CASSSSGTANEKLFF | TGTGCCAGCAGTTCCTCCGGGACAGCTAATGAAAAACTGTTTTTT
TRBJ1-5 | . | . | TRBV2 | 15 | CASSKNRRGNQPQHF | TGTGCCAGCAGTAAGAACAGGAGGGGCAATCAGCCCCAGCATTTT
TRBJ1-6 | . | . | TRBV7-2 | 15 | CASSLGDRRNSPLHF | TGTGCCAGCAGCTTAGGAGACAGGAGAAATTCACCCCTCCACTTT
TRBJ1-4 | . | . | TRBV14 | 15 | CASSQAGTTNEKLFF | TGTGCCAGCAGCCAAGCGGGGACAACTAATGAAAAACTGTTTTTT
TRBJ2-7 | . | TRBD1 | TRBV7-8 | 14 | CASGYRGQGDEQYF | TGTGCCAGCGGCTACCGCGGACAGGGCGACGAGCAGTACTTC
TRBJ2-3 | . | TRBD2 | TRBV28 | 17 | CASSLSTSGYSTDTQYF | TGTGCCAGCAGTTTATCCACTAGCGGTTATAGCACAGATACGCAGTATTTT